Shown below are 32 T cell receptor beta chains from a single sample sequenced in a study of identical twins. TCRdb reprocessed the 5' RACE reads via MiXCR and lists one record per CDR3 protein. This table holds about 340,000 distinct CDR3 sequences, around 9% found once. The sample was naive T cells sorted from blood. Receptors originate from a woman aged 50 to 60 in good health.

There are a few counts of this clonotype. The genes are TRBV20-1 and TRBJ2-7, with D possibly TRBD2 on 5 matching bases. This CDR3 has 13 residues. CDR1 is DFQATT, CDR2 SNEGSKA, per germline (reference sequence). The V end lost 6 bases, the J end lost 6 bases, and 18 bases lay between the germline ends. The CDR3 region has the DNA TGCAGTGCCCCGACGAGAAAGGAGGCCGAGCAGTACGTC. Translated: CSAPTRKEAEQYV.

This clonotype was seen at least ten times. The chain combines TRBV6-5 with TRBJ1-1, with D tentatively TRBD1 (5 bases). The CDR3 has 13 residues. The V gene's germline CDR1 is MNHEY and CDR2 SVGAGI. V was clipped by 7 bases and J by 5 bases, with 14 bases between them. CDR3 in amino acids: CASKQGYITEAFF. The CDR3 nucleotides read TGTGCCAGCAAGCAGGGATACATAACTGAAGCTTTCTTT.

At least ten counts were recorded for this clonotype. The rearrangement joins TRBV20-1 to TRBJ2-5, with 10 nucleotides matching TRBD1. Trimming at V came to 4 bases and at J to 4 bases, leaving 9 bases not matched to a gene. Germline V gene data show CDR1 as DFQATT and CDR2 as SNEGSKA (reference sequence). This CDR3 region has 15 residues. The CDR3 nucleotides are TGCAGTGCTACTCCCTCGGGACAGGGGTTAGAGACCCAGTACTTC. Translated, it gives CSATPSGQGLETQYF.

This clonotype was detected only a few times. The chain recombines TRBV5-1 with TRBJ2-7, with 10 nucleotides matching TRBD1. The trim removed 0 bases at V and 3 bases at J, leaving 3 bases unmatched. This CDR3 has 15 residues. Germline V lookup: CDR1 SGHRS, CDR2 YFSETQ. The CDR3 here is CASSLGGQGSYEQYF. Here the CDR3 DNA reads TGCGCCAGCAGCTTGGGGGGACAGGGGAGCTACGAGCAGTACTTC.

This clonotype was seen more than once but under ten times. The J gene is TRBJ2-2, the V gene TRBV2, with no clear D. The CDR3 sequence is 12 residues long. The V and J ends lost 10 bases and 6 bases respectively, with 12 bases between them. Germline assignment: CDR1 SNHLY and CDR2 FYNNEI. The CDR3 spells CATRVKAGELFF. CDR3 sequence (DNA): TGTGCCACCCGGGTCAAGGCCGGGGAGCTGTTTTTT.

This clonotype was observed a handful of times. The V call is TRBV3-1, the J call TRBJ2-1; 7 bases agree with TRBD2. Germline-derived CDR1 and CDR2 are LGHDT and YNNKEL (reference sequence). CDR3 length equals 14 residues. V trimming: 10 bases; J trimming: 2 bases; junction bases outside the gene matches: 8. CDR3 residues: CAITGSGTYNEQFF. CDR3 DNA sequence: TGTGCCATCACCGGGAGCGGGACCTACAATGAGCAGTTCTTC.

This clonotype was observed a handful of times. CDR3 region: CASSESFRFRDSEDTQYF. CDR3 in DNA: TGTGCCAGCAGTGAATCTTTTAGGTTCCGGGACAGTGAAGATACGCAGTATTTT. The genes are TRBV25-1 and TRBJ2-3, with TRBD1 matching 7 bases. The CDR3 loop spans 18 amino acids. After removal of 1 base from V and 5 bases from J, the junction contained 15 bases not matched to a gene. Germline values: CDR1 MGHDK, CDR2 SYGVNS.

This sequence joins TRBV6-4 and TRBJ1-1; D is undetermined. Germline-derived CDR1 and CDR2 are MRHNA and SNTAGT. The length of the CDR3 is 14 residues. V was cut by 2 bases and J by 2 bases, with 9 bases left in between. The DNA of the CDR3 is TGTGCCAGCAGTGACAGCAGCCTAAACACTGAAGCTTTCTTT. This gives the protein CASSDSSLNTEAFF.

The table lists this clonotype with a few counts. The chain has TRBV7-2 and TRBJ2-5, with 9 bases lining up with TRBD1. CDR1 and CDR2 from the germline V gene are SGHTA and FQGNSA. V dropped 2 bases and J dropped 5; count of bases not matched to a gene: 3. This CDR3 has 14 residues. CDR3 protein: CASSLYGTGETQYF. In DNA form, the CDR3 reads TGTGCCAGCAGCTTATATGGGACAGGGGAGACCCAGTACTTC.

This clonotype appeared a few times. This chain uses TRBV12-3 or TRBV12-4 with TRBJ2-1; TRBD1 matches 7 bases. J was trimmed by 7 bases and V by 6 bases; bases with no gene match: 9. The CDR3 contains 14 residues. CDR3 coding DNA: TGTGCCAGCAGCCTCGGGACAGCGAATAATGAGCAGTTCTTC. Translating it yields CASSLGTANNEQFF.

V and J are TRBV20-1 and TRBJ2-7, with 9 bases aligning to TRBD2. CDR3 length: 15 residues. Trimming took 6 bases from V and 2 from J; bases not matched to a gene: 11. Germline values: CDR1 DFQATT, CDR2 SNEGSKA (reference sequence). CDR3 residues: CSAGGGREGTYEQYF. The DNA of the CDR3 is TGCAGTGCCGGAGGAGGGCGGGAGGGGACCTACGAGCAGTACTTC.

Many counts were recorded for this clonotype. The genes are TRBV7-9 and TRBJ2-2; no definite D call. This CDR3 is built from 17 residues. The germline V gene encodes CDR1 SEHNR and CDR2 FQNEAQ (reference sequence). The ends were cut back, 1 base at V and 0 bases at J, with 12 bases in the middle. The CDR3: CASSLGAGFSNTGELFF. CDR3 nucleotide sequence: TGTGCCAGCAGCTTAGGAGCCGGGTTTTCGAACACCGGGGAGCTGTTTTTT. The whole variable domain, remainder taken from reference TRBV7-9 and TRBJ2-2, is DTGVSQNPRHKITKRGQNVTFRCDPISEHNRLYWYRQTLGQGPEFLTYFQNEAQLEKSRLLSDRFSAERPKGSFSTLEIQRTEQGDSAMYLCASSLGAGFSNTGELFFGEGSRLTVL.

This clonotype has a count of ten or more. The V call is TRBV7-8, the J call TRBJ2-7; D might be TRBD1 (6 bases). There are 14 residues in the CDR3. Germline values: CDR1 SGHVS, CDR2 FQNEAQ. The V end lost 0 bases, the J end lost 1 base, and 7 bases lay between the germline ends. The CDR3 DNA follows: TGTGCCAGCAGCTTAGCCACAGGGTCCTACGAGCAGTACTTC. This sequence encodes CASSLATGSYEQYF.

V is TRBV11-2 and J is TRBJ2-3, with no clear D. Deletions cut 5 bases from V and 2 bases from J, with 11 bases between. Germline CDR1 and CDR2: SGHAT and FQNNGV. The CDR3 consists of 14 residues. The CDR3 DNA sequence: TGTGCCAGCAGCCCATCTACCCTCACAGATACGCAGTATTTT. Translating gives CASSPSTLTDTQYF.

This rearrangement joins TRBV6-5 to TRBJ2-5; tentative D call: TRBD1 (6 bases). Trimming removed 4 bases at V and 4 bases at J, with 13 bases between. Germline V gives CDR1 MNHEY, CDR2 SVGAGI. The CDR3 covers 14 residues. The CDR3 coding sequence is TGTGCCAGCAGTTTTCAGGGGACGGGAGAGACCCAGTACTTC. Its protein is CASSFQGTGETQYF.

In this sample, this clonotype turned up many times. The V call is TRBV12-3 or TRBV12-4, the J call TRBJ1-2, with D maybe TRBD1 (6 bases). The CDR3 totals 13 residues. Trimming left V 7 bases short and J 2 bases short, with 11 bases between. CDR3 residues: CASKDRLNYGYTF. CDR3 DNA sequence: TGTGCCAGCAAGGACAGATTAAACTATGGCTACACCTTC.

A few counts support this clonotype. The V and J genes are TRBV7-2 and TRBJ2-5; TRBD2 matches at 8 bases. V was clipped by 1 base and J by 3 bases; unmatched bases: 1. The CDR3 runs to 14 residues. Germline CDR1 is SGHTA and CDR2 is FQGNSA. CDR3: CASSLELAEETQYF. CDR3 DNA sequence: TGTGCCAGCAGCTTAGAACTAGCGGAAGAGACCCAGTACTTC.

This chain connects TRBV4-1 to TRBJ1-5; TRBD1 might be the D (5 bases). CDR3 size: 19 residues. V was trimmed by 4 bases and J by 4 bases, leaving 26 bases between them. Germline CDR1 reads MGHRA; CDR2 reads YSYEKL. Here the CDR3 reads CASSLRRGGRSSNNQPQHF. The CDR3 nucleotides are TGCGCCAGCAGCCTAAGAAGGGGAGGCAGGTCAAGTAATAATCAGCCCCAGCATTTT.

This clonotype was seen more than once but under ten times. J is TRBJ2-5 and V is TRBV29-1; 11 positions match TRBD2. CDR1 and CDR2 from the germline V gene are SQVTM and ANQGSEA. The V gene end was trimmed by 8 bases and the J gene end by 2 bases; junction bases not matched to a gene: 4. CDR3 size: 13 residues. CDR3: CSMGLAVQETQYF. In DNA form, the CDR3 reads TGCAGCATGGGACTAGCGGTTCAAGAGACCCAGTACTTC.

This clonotype was observed many times. The rearrangement joins TRBV29-1 to TRBJ2-2; D not certain. CDR3 size: 11 residues. From germline, CDR1 is SQVTM and CDR2 ANQGSEA. Trimming cost V 0 bases and J 4 bases, with 0 bases left between them. This CDR3 is CSVEDTGELFF. The CDR3 nucleotides read TGCAGCGTTGAAGACACCGGGGAGCTGTTTTTT.

The rearrangement joins TRBV4-1 to TRBJ2-2, with 7 bases aligning to TRBD2. CDR3 length equals 18 residues. Germline CDR1 reads MGHRA; CDR2 reads YSYEKL. J lost 6 bases, V lost 5 bases, and 18 bases had no gene match. The CDR3 reads CASSWEGFGAGQPGELFF. Here the CDR3 DNA reads TGCGCCAGCAGCTGGGAGGGGTTCGGAGCGGGCCAACCCGGGGAGCTGTTTTTT.

This clonotype was seen more than once but under ten times. This chain links TRBV7-2 with TRBJ2-2; a weak D match, TRBD1 (6 bases). The CDR3 runs 16 residues. V was clipped by 5 bases and J by 6 bases, with 19 bases between them. From germline, CDR1 is SGHTA and CDR2 FQGNSA. In nucleotides, the CDR3 is TGTGCCAGCAGCCAGAGACAGGTTGTTGTACCCGGGGAGCTGTTTTTT. Translation gives CASSQRQVVVPGELFF.

This clonotype was seen more than once but under ten times. The chain has TRBV10-1 and TRBJ2-2; 7 bases align to TRBD2. The CDR3 runs 14 residues. CDR1 is WNHNN and CDR2 is SYGVQD in the germline V gene (reference sequence). V was clipped by 6 bases and J by 7 bases; unmatched bases: 8. CDR3 residues: CASSGIPGGGELFF. CDR3 nucleotides: TGCGCCAGCAGCGGGATACCGGGAGGCGGGGAGCTGTTTTTT.

The chain links TRBV6-5 to TRBJ2-5; D not resolved. The CDR3 consists of 11 residues. Germline V gene lookup returns CDR1 MNHEY and CDR2 SVGAGI. For the CDR3, the DNA is TGTGCGTCCCAGGTCGGGGAGACCCAGTACTTC. Translated: CASQVGETQYF.

Ten or more counts support this clonotype. The chain employs TRBV12-3 or TRBV12-4 and TRBJ2-3; either TRBD1 or TRBD2 may supply D (5 bases each). The CDR3 consists of 13 residues. Trimming removed 6 bases from V and 7 bases from J, with 14 bases in between. The CDR3 spells CASSLGVDNTQYF. The CDR3 DNA follows: TGTGCCAGCAGCCTGGGGGTAGACAATACGCAGTATTTT.

The chain combines TRBV5-1 with TRBJ2-1; 12 bases align to TRBD2. The CDR3 contains 16 residues. Germline-derived CDR1 and CDR2 are SGHRS and YFSETQ. The trim removed 0 bases at V and 4 bases at J, leaving 2 bases unmatched. Here the CDR3 reads CASSLGTSGAYNEQFF. The CDR3 region has the DNA TGCGCCAGCAGCTTGGGGACTAGCGGGGCTTACAATGAGCAGTTCTTC.

Many counts were recorded for this clonotype. The chain combines TRBV5-1 with TRBJ2-1; no definite D call. Trimming shortened V by 2 bases and J by 5 bases, and 17 bases separated the two germline ends. This CDR3 is built from 16 residues. Germline V gives CDR1 SGHRS, CDR2 YFSETQ. The CDR3 DNA reads TGCGCCAGCAGCTTACGACGGGTGTTGGTCAACAATGAGCAGTTCTTC. Amino acid sequence: CASSLRRVLVNNEQFF.

The J gene is TRBJ2-2, the V gene TRBV20-1; 8 nucleotides agree with TRBD2. This CDR3 is 15 amino acids long. J gave up 6 bases and V 3 bases, and 9 bases lay outside the gene matches. Germline CDR1 DFQATT, CDR2 SNEGSKA (reference sequence). The CDR3 DNA is TGCAGTGCTAGTAGGTCAGCGGGAGTCGCCGGGGAGCTGTTTTTT. Its protein product is CSASRSAGVAGELFF.

This clonotype was detected many times. The J gene is TRBJ2-1, the V gene TRBV6-6, with D possibly TRBD1 on 7 matching bases. There are 16 residues in the CDR3. Trimming took 2 bases from V and 3 from J, leaving 14 bases between them. Germline V CDR1 and CDR2: MNHNY, SVGAGI (reference sequence). The CDR3 here is CASSYGGTVLYNEQFF. DNA for the CDR3: TGTGCCAGCAGTTACGGAGGGACAGTACTCTACAATGAGCAGTTCTTC.

This clonotype was seen a few times. This chain connects TRBV29-1 to TRBJ2-4; 11 nucleotides agree with TRBD1. V was clipped by 7 bases and J by 9 bases; unmatched bases: 5. The CDR3 runs 12 residues. Germline CDR1 SQVTM, CDR2 ANQGSEA. The CDR3 nucleotides are TGCAGCGCGGAGGGACAGGGGGGCATTCAGTACTTC. Translated, it gives CSAEGQGGIQYF.

Many counts were recorded for this clonotype. J is TRBJ2-1 and V is TRBV29-1; TRBD2 might be the D (5 bases). The germline V gene encodes CDR1 SQVTM and CDR2 ANQGSEA. Trimming removed 5 bases at V and 5 bases at J, with 10 bases between. The CDR3 has 12 residues. Written as DNA, the CDR3 is TGCAGCGTTAATAGCGAGAACAATGAGCAGTTCTTC. It translates to CSVNSENNEQFF.

This rearrangement joins TRBV19 to TRBJ1-5, with 9 bases that match TRBD1. Germline CDR1 reads LNHDA; CDR2 reads SQIVND (reference sequence). The CDR3 is 17 residues long. Losses at the gene ends were 6 bases for V and 0 bases for J; bases not matched to a gene: 9. CDR3 DNA: TGTGCCAGTAGCCCAGGACAGGGGCGATATAGCAATCAGCCCCAGCATTTT. Encoded protein: CASSPGQGRYSNQPQHF.